Each of the 26 T cell receptor beta chains below was sequenced from the same sample in a study of control samples from healthy donors and cancer patients. Clones were read by immunoSEQ multiplex PCR, and TCRdb kept only the in-frame ones, dropping some. The data hold approximately 140,000 clones, with around nine tenths observed a single time. Sequencing was performed on PBMCs. These receptors came from a middle-aged man with head and neck cancer.

The chain recombines TRBV28 with TRBJ2-1, with 10 bases aligning to TRBD2. V lost 5 bases to trimming and J lost 8 bases; unmatched junction nucleotides: 21. Germline CDR1 is MDHEN and CDR2 is SYDVKM. This CDR3 comprises 19 residues. CDR3 region: CASSLAGVSGWGTIDEQFF. Here the CDR3 DNA reads TGTGCCAGCAGTCTAGCGGGAGTTTCAGGTTGGGGCACAATCGATGAGCAGTTCTTC. Complete variable domain (other parts from reference TRBV28 and TRBJ2-1): DVKVTQSSRYLVKRTGEKVFLECVQDMDHENMFWYRQDPGLGLRLIYFSYDVKMKEKGDIPEGYSVSREKKERFSLILESASTNQTSMYLCASSLAGVSGWGTIDEQFFGPGTRLTVL.

V usage is TRBV24-1 and J usage is TRBJ1-4, with D possibly being TRBD1 (5 bases). Germline V gives CDR1 KGHDR, CDR2 SFDVKD. Trimming removed 3 bases at V and 7 bases at J, with 14 bases between. The CDR3 is made up of 15 amino acids. CDR3: CATSDPRAGIEKLFF. The CDR3 nucleotides read TGTGCCACCAGTGATCCCAGGGCCGGGATTGAAAAACTGTTTTTT.

The rearrangement uses TRBV6-6 and TRBJ1-1, with a tentative D call TRBD1 (6 bases). The germline gives CDR1 MNHNY, CDR2 SVGAGI (reference sequence). Trimming stripped 3 bases from V and 8 bases from J, with 13 bases between. The CDR3 runs to 13 residues. The CDR3 sequence: CASSYPDSKEAFF. The DNA of the CDR3 is TGTGCCAGCAGTTATCCGGACAGCAAAGAAGCTTTCTTT.

The chain employs TRBV7-9 and TRBJ2-3; 14 bases fit TRBD2. The CDR3 is 15 residues long. J gave up 5 bases and V 6 bases, and 4 bases lay outside the gene matches. Germline CDR1 reads SEHNR; CDR2 reads FQNEAQ (reference sequence). The CDR3 sequence is CASSSGLAGEDTQYF. Here the CDR3 DNA reads TGTGCCAGCAGTTCGGGACTAGCGGGAGAAGATACGCAGTATTTT.

The V gene is TRBV5-1, the J gene TRBJ2-1; 11 nucleotides line up with TRBD2. In germline, CDR1 is SGHRS, CDR2 YFSETQ. The junction had 4 bases not matched to a gene; V was cut back by 0 bases and J by 2 bases. This CDR3 comprises 17 residues. DNA for the CDR3: TGCGCCAGCAGCTTGGCGGTAGCGGGGGGGCCCTACAATGAGCAGTTCTTC. As protein: CASSLAVAGGPYNEQFF. The variable domain in full, completed from reference TRBV5-1 and TRBJ2-1, reads KAGVTQTPRYLIKTRGQQVTLSCSPISGHRSVSWYQQTPGQGLQFLFEYFSETQRNKGNFPGRFSGRQFSNSRSEMNVSTLELGDSALYLCASSLAVAGGPYNEQFFGPGTRLTVL.

The chain couples TRBV12-3 or TRBV12-4 to TRBJ2-2; D is uncertain. This CDR3 has 12 amino acids. Deletions cut 6 bases from V and 5 bases from J, with 7 bases between. CDR3 amino acids: CASSGGTGELFF. The CDR3 region has the DNA TGTGCCAGCAGCGGTGGAACCGGGGAGCTGTTTTTT.

The gene calls are TRBV18 and TRBJ1-6; D unclear. V shed 3 bases and J shed 16 bases, with 28 bases lying between them. Germline loops: CDR1 KGHSH, CDR2 LQKENI. The CDR3 has 17 residues. The DNA for the CDR3 is TGTGCCAGCTCACCCCCCCCGAGGGCCGCAGGATTGAAAGCACTCCACTTT. Protein: CASSPPPRAAGLKALHF.

The chain is built from TRBV19 and TRBJ2-7; a weak D match, TRBD2 (5 bases). V was shortened by 3 bases and J by 0 bases, with 12 bases between the two germline ends. The CDR3 has 15 residues. The V gene's germline CDR1 is LNHDA and CDR2 SQIVND (reference sequence). CDR3 amino acids: CASSIRGMVSYEQYF. DNA of the CDR3: TGTGCCAGTAGTATCCGGGGAATGGTCTCCTACGAGCAGTACTTC.

The rearrangement links TRBV18 to TRBJ2-7; no firm D call. Trimming pared 4 bases from V and 3 bases from J, leaving 16 bases between. Germline CDR1 and CDR2: KGHSH and LQKENI. CDR3 length: 15 amino acids. The CDR3 coding sequence is TGTGCCAGCTCACAAGGTGTGGCGTCCCTCTACGAGCAGTACTTC. Its protein product is CASSQGVASLYEQYF.

The V and J genes are TRBV18 and TRBJ2-7; D might be TRBD1 (5 bases). The CDR3 has 13 amino acids. Trimming took off 0 bases at V and 5 bases at J, with 8 bases between the two ends. The germline V gene has CDR1 KGHSH and CDR2 LQKENI. The CDR3 region is CASSPPGQDEQYF. CDR3 coding DNA: TGTGCCAGCTCACCACCGGGGCAGGACGAGCAGTACTTC. The variable domain in full, with the rest retrieved from reference TRBV18 and TRBJ2-7, is NAGVMQNPRHLVRRRGQEARLRCSPMKGHSHVYWYRQLPEEGLKFMVYLQKENIIDESGMPKERFSAEFPKEGPSILRIQQVVRGDSAAYFCASSPPGQDEQYFGPGTRLTVT.

The count of this clone is one. The chain couples TRBV3-1 (or the pseudogene TRBV3-2) to TRBJ2-5; D not resolved. Trimming pared 2 bases from V and 2 bases from J, leaving 12 bases between. Germline V gene sequence: CDR1 LGHDT, CDR2 YNNKEL (reference sequence). This CDR3 spans 15 amino acids. The chain's CDR3 is CASSQMVQAQETQYF. In DNA form, the CDR3 reads TGTGCCAGCAGCCAAATGGTCCAGGCGCAAGAGACCCAGTACTTC.

V is TRBV7-2 and J is TRBJ1-1; unclear D gene. This CDR3 contains 13 residues. Trimming took 10 bases from V and 4 from J, leaving 16 bases between them. The V gene's germline CDR1 is SGHTA and CDR2 FQGNSA. In nucleotides, the CDR3 is TGTGCCACCCGACGGATTTCGGGCACTGAAGCTTTCTTT. Translating gives CATRRISGTEAFF.

In this sample, this clone turned up once. The gene calls are TRBV6-5 and TRBJ2-1; 12 nucleotides agree with TRBD2. Germline values: CDR1 MNHEY, CDR2 SVGAGI. The V gene end was trimmed by 6 bases and the J gene end by 10 bases; junction bases not matched to a gene: 7. This CDR3 spans 14 amino acids. The CDR3 loop reads CASSSTGTSGEQFF. CDR3 nucleotides: TGTGCCAGCAGCTCCACCGGGACTAGCGGGGAGCAGTTCTTC.

The chain combines TRBV5-5 with TRBJ2-5; D is ambiguous. Germline V gene sequence: CDR1 SGHKS, CDR2 YYEKEE (reference sequence). V was cut by 2 bases and J by 0 bases, with 5 bases left in between. The CDR3 totals 13 residues. The CDR3 nucleotides read TGTGCCAGCAGCTTTGCAGACCAAGAGACCCAGTACTTC. It specifies CASSFADQETQYF.

The chain links TRBV28 to TRBJ1-1; no clear D gene. Trimming removed 4 bases at V and 3 bases at J, with 6 bases between. The CDR3 has 12 amino acids. Germline V lookup: CDR1 MDHEN, CDR2 SYDVKM. The CDR3 DNA follows: TGTGCCAGCAGTTCGACGTACACTGAAGCTTTCTTT. Translating it yields CASSSTYTEAFF. The variable domain in full, with the rest retrieved from reference TRBV28 and TRBJ1-1, is DVKVTQSSRYLVKRTGEKVFLECVQDMDHENMFWYRQDPGLGLRLIYFSYDVKMKEKGDIPEGYSVSREKKERFSLILESASTNQTSMYLCASSSTYTEAFFGQGTRLTVV.

V usage is TRBV5-1 and J usage is TRBJ1-1, with unresolved D. The CDR3 has 15 amino acids. The V end was cut by 4 bases, the J end by 4 bases, with 17 bases between. Per germline, CDR1 SGHRS and CDR2 YFSETQ. In DNA, the CDR3 is TGCGCCAGCAGCCGTAATGGGGAGTTCGGCACTGAAGCTTTCTTT. Translating gives CASSRNGEFGTEAFF.

This clone appeared once. The chain carries TRBV24-1 and TRBJ2-3, with D possibly matching TRBD2 (6 bases). The CDR3 sequence is 15 residues long. V was cut by 5 bases and J by 4 bases, with 15 bases left in between. CDR1 and CDR2 from the germline V gene are KGHDR and SFDVKD. CDR3 residues: CATSGPSSGADTQYF. CDR3 bases: TGTGCCACCAGTGGCCCTTCCTCGGGAGCAGATACGCAGTATTTT.

This clone showed up just a few times. The genes are TRBV25-1 and TRBJ1-2; D uncertain. The ends were cut back, 4 bases at V and 3 bases at J, with 9 bases in the middle. The CDR3 spans 13 residues. The V gene's germline CDR1 is MGHDK and CDR2 SYGVNS. The CDR3, as DNA: TGTGCCAGCAGTGCTATAGCTGACTATGGCTACACCTTC. Its protein product is CASSAIADYGYTF.

In its sample, this clone was seen once. The chain links TRBV10-2 to TRBJ2-2, with TRBD1 matching over 9 bases. The CDR3 consists of 16 residues. Germline CDR1 and CDR2: WSHSY and SAAADI. V lost 0 bases to trimming and J lost 3 bases; unmatched junction nucleotides: 2. For the CDR3, the DNA is TGCGCCAGCAGTGAGTCGTGGACAGGGGACACCGGGGAGCTGTTTTTT. Protein: CASSESWTGDTGELFF.

The chain uses TRBV28 and TRBJ2-2; D ambiguous. V lost 6 bases to trimming and J lost 4 bases, with 12 bases between them. This CDR3 comprises 14 residues. Germline V gene lookup returns CDR1 MDHEN and CDR2 SYDVKM. The chain's CDR3 is CASRPASTTGELFF. The CDR3 DNA is TGTGCCAGCAGACCGGCTAGTACCACCGGGGAGCTGTTTTTT.

This clone has a count of ten or more. This chain joins TRBV29-1 and TRBJ2-1; no firm D call. The V and J ends lost 4 bases and 4 bases respectively, with 14 bases between them. The V gene's germline CDR1 is SQVTM and CDR2 ANQGSEA. CDR3 length equals 14 residues. CDR3 protein: CSVALLGAYNEQFF. The CDR3, as DNA: TGCAGCGTTGCTCTTCTAGGCGCATACAATGAGCAGTTCTTC.

The V call is TRBV13, the J call TRBJ2-1; D remains unclear. V dropped 1 base and J dropped 1 base, with 8 bases sitting between them. Germline V gene lookup returns CDR1 PRHDT and CDR2 FYEKMQ (reference sequence). The CDR3 runs 15 residues. The CDR3 loop is CASSLDRASYNEQFF. The DNA of the CDR3 is TGTGCCAGCAGCTTAGACAGAGCATCCTACAATGAGCAGTTCTTC.

The CDR3 sequence: CASSPGTGYEQYF. DNA for the CDR3: TGTGCCAGCAGCCCAGGGACAGGGTACGAGCAGTACTTC. The chain recombines TRBV25-1 with TRBJ2-7; 9 nucleotides line up with TRBD1. CDR3 length: 13 amino acids. Trimming cost V 6 bases and J 4 bases; bases outside gene matches: 4. Germline V lookup: CDR1 MGHDK, CDR2 SYGVNS.

This clone appeared a single time. V and J are TRBV25-1 and TRBJ2-3, with TRBD2 matching over 7 bases. J lost 1 base, V lost 7 bases, and 8 bases had no gene match. This CDR3 has 15 amino acids. Germline assignment: CDR1 MGHDK and CDR2 SYGVNS. As DNA, the CDR3 is TGTGCCAGCACTTCTAGCGGAGCCCGCACAGATACGCAGTATTTT. It translates to CASTSSGARTDTQYF. Full variable domain (rest looked up from reference TRBV25-1 and TRBJ2-3): EADIYQTPRYLVIGTGKKITLECSQTMGHDKMYWYQQDPGMELHLIHYSYGVNSTEKGDLSSESTVSRIRTEHFPLTLESARPSHTSQYLCASTSSGARTDTQYFGPGTRLTVL.

V and J are TRBV13 and TRBJ1-3; no firm D call. Trimming removed 3 bases from V and 0 bases from J, with 9 bases in between. This CDR3 has 15 residues. Germline V CDR1 and CDR2: PRHDT, FYEKMQ (reference sequence). The CDR3 sequence is CASSLIGSSGNTIYF. CDR3 DNA: TGTGCCAGCAGCTTGATAGGGAGCTCTGGAAACACCATATATTTT.

V and J are TRBV30 and TRBJ2-1; 8 nucleotides line up with TRBD1. Per germline, CDR1 GTSNPN and CDR2 SVGIG (reference sequence). This CDR3 has 10 amino acids. Trimming removed 2 bases from V and 15 bases from J; junction bases left unmatched: 3. The CDR3 reads CAWSSTGVFF. The DNA of the CDR3 is TGTGCCTGGAGTTCGACAGGGGTGTTCTTC.